This is a list of T cell receptor beta chains from one sample in a study of T cell responses to AZD1222 COVID-19 vaccine. Sequencing was performed with immunoSEQ multiplex PCR; in TCRdb, only in-frame clones are kept and a portion is missing. The data show roughly 120,000 clones, approximately 84% seen once. The material sequenced was peripheral blood, taken on day 0 of AZD1222 vaccination. The receptors were gathered from an adult in good health. CDR3s include the opening cysteine and the closing phenylalanine or tryptophan. A D gene is named only where the DNA matches it firmly. The size entry is marked missing in some rows and otherwise reads once, few, many or a size class.

size: .
D: .
J: TRBJ2-7
V: TRBV10-2
CDR3: CASSEGGGIEQYF
DNA: TGCGCCAGCAGTGAAGGCGGCGGGATCGAGCAGTACTTC

size: few
D: .
J: TRBJ2-4
V: TRBV2
CDR3: CASSEGWQGLGIQYF
DNA: TGTGCCAGCAGTGAAGGGTGGCAGGGTCTGGGCATTCAGTACTTC

size: .
D: .
J: TRBJ2-3
V: TRBV24-1
CDR3: CATSDSGGEGTDTQYF
DNA: TGTGCCACCAGTGATTCAGGGGGGGAAGGAACAGATACGCAGTATTTT

size: once
D: .
J: TRBJ1-1
V: TRBV4-1
CDR3: CASSQVKSPNTEAFF
DNA: TGCGCCAGCAGCCAAGTTAAGTCTCCGAACACTGAAGCTTTCTTT

size: .
D: TRBD2
J: TRBJ2-1
V: TRBV15
CDR3: CATRRAGGIYNEQFF
DNA: TGTGCCACCAGGCGAGCGGGAGGGATCTACAATGAGCAGTTCTTC

size: .
D: .
J: TRBJ1-3
V: TRBV18
CDR3: CASSPGEGLGTIYF
DNA: TGTGCCAGCTCACCCGGCGAGGGACTCGGCACCATATATTTT

size: few
D: TRBD1
J: TRBJ1-5
V: TRBV19
CDR3: CASMGTGGRQPQHF
DNA: TGTGCCAGTATGGGGACAGGGGGGCGTCAGCCCCAGCATTTT

size: .
D: TRBD1
J: TRBJ1-5
V: TRBV5-1
CDR3: CASSLWGTGDQPQHF
DNA: TGCGCCAGCAGCTTGTGGGGGACAGGAGATCAGCCCCAGCATTTT

size: .
D: .
J: TRBJ2-5
V: TRBV10-3
CDR3: CAISVAGYMGETQYF
DNA: TGTGCCATCAGTGTAGCTGGGTATATGGGCGAGACCCAGTACTTC

size: .
D: .
J: TRBJ2-5
V: TRBV27
CDR3: CASSRFQGSETQYF
DNA: TGTGCCAGCAGCCGCTTTCAAGGCTCAGAGACCCAGTACTTC

size: .
D: TRBD2
J: TRBJ2-4
V: TRBV9
CDR3: CASSVGLTSGNLPIQYF
DNA: TGTGCCAGCAGCGTAGGCCTGACTAGCGGGAACCTGCCCATTCAGTACTTC

size: .
D: TRBD1
J: TRBJ1-1
V: TRBV6-5
CDR3: CASSYSTGGSFTEAFF
DNA: TGTGCCAGCAGTTACTCGACAGGGGGGTCGTTCACTGAAGCTTTCTTT

size: .
D: TRBD1
J: TRBJ2-5
V: TRBV7-8
CDR3: CASSFLGDRGRETQYF
DNA: TGTGCCAGCAGCTTCCTTGGGGACAGGGGGCGTGAGACCCAGTACTTC

size: .
D: .
J: TRBJ1-5
V: TRBV7-9
CDR3: CASSLTRTVGPSNQPQHF
DNA: TGTGCCAGCAGCCTAACCCGGACAGTCGGCCCCAGCAATCAGCCCCAGCATTTT

size: .
D: .
J: TRBJ1-5
V: TRBV19
CDR3: CASSIVGPNQPQHF
DNA: TGTGCCAGTAGTATAGTGGGACCTAATCAGCCCCAGCATTTT

size: .
D: TRBD1
J: TRBJ1-2
V: TRBV7-8
CDR3: CASSSQGPAQGYGYTF
DNA: TGTGCCAGCAGCTCACAGGGGCCTGCGCAGGGCTATGGCTACACCTTC

size: .
D: .
J: TRBJ1-1
V: TRBV28
CDR3: CASSPNRLAFF
DNA: TGTGCCAGCAGCCCTAATAGGTTAGCTTTCTTT

size: .
D: .
J: TRBJ1-4
V: TRBV28
CDR3: CASSLFEGGISATNEKLFF
DNA: TGTGCCAGCAGTTTATTTGAGGGAGGTATTTCAGCAACTAATGAAAAACTGTTTTTT

size: once
D: TRBD1
J: TRBJ1-1
V: TRBV7-2
CDR3: CASSPLRAGGTEAFF
DNA: TGTGCCAGCAGCCCCCTTCGGGCAGGGGGAACTGAAGCTTTCTTT

size: .
D: .
J: TRBJ1-2
V: TRBV7-3
CDR3: CASSPQGLSNYGYTF
DNA: TGTGCCAGCAGCCCCCAGGGTCTATCTAACTATGGCTACACCTTC

size: .
D: .
J: TRBJ1-3
V: TRBV10-2
CDR3: CASRTNSGNTIYF
DNA: TGCGCCAGCCGAACGAACTCTGGAAACACCATATATTTT

size: .
D: TRBD1
J: TRBJ1-1
V: TRBV28
CDR3: CASSYPGQGVTEAFF
DNA: TGTGCCAGCAGTTACCCGGGACAGGGAGTGACTGAAGCTTTCTTT

size: once
D: .
J: TRBJ2-5
V: TRBV19
CDR3: CASSIGTTQETQYF
DNA: TGTGCCAGTAGTATAGGGACAACACAAGAGACCCAGTACTTC

size: .
D: .
J: TRBJ2-3
V: TRBV3-1/TRBV3-2
CDR3: CASSQEKNFFITDTQYF
DNA: TGTGCCAGCAGCCAAGAGAAGAATTTTTTCATTACAGATACGCAGTATTTT

size: .
D: .
J: TRBJ1-2
V: TRBV24-1
CDR3: CATSGGNGYTF
DNA: TGTGCCACCAGCGGTGGAAATGGCTACACCTTC

size: .
D: .
J: TRBJ1-2
V: TRBV28
CDR3: CASKVVGTTQWDYGYTF
DNA: TGTGCCAGCAAGGTTGTCGGGACAACACAATGGGACTATGGCTACACCTTC

size: .
D: .
J: TRBJ1-2
V: TRBV4-1
CDR3: CASSQDKAYGYTF
DNA: TGCGCCAGCAGCCAAGACAAAGCCTATGGCTACACCTTC

size: .
D: TRBD1
J: TRBJ1-1
V: TRBV27
CDR3: CASSLSRQGGTEAFF
DNA: TGTGCCAGCAGTTTATCGAGACAGGGGGGCACTGAAGCTTTCTTT

size: .
D: .
J: TRBJ1-4
V: TRBV6-6
CDR3: CASSLPRGATNEKLFF
DNA: TGTGCCAGCAGTCTCCCGAGGGGGGCAACTAATGAAAAACTGTTTTTT

size: .
D: .
J: TRBJ1-1
V: TRBV7-9
CDR3: CASSLAVLTEAFF
DNA: TGTGCCAGCAGCTTAGCGGTGCTGACTGAAGCTTTCTTT

size: .
D: TRBD1
J: TRBJ2-7
V: TRBV7-9
CDR3: CASSFGDRGHEQYF
DNA: TGTGCCAGCAGCTTTGGGGACAGGGGGCACGAGCAGTACTTC

size: .
D: TRBD1
J: TRBJ2-5
V: TRBV7-3
CDR3: CASSLTHRAGGETQYF
DNA: TGTGCCAGCAGCTTAACCCATCGGGCAGGGGGAGAGACCCAGTACTTC

size: .
D: .
J: TRBJ1-2
V: TRBV3-1/TRBV3-2
CDR3: CASSQGGSGYTF
DNA: TGTGCCAGCAGCCAAGGGGGATCTGGCTACACCTTC

size: once
D: .
J: TRBJ1-2
V: TRBV28
CDR3: CASSLRATNGYTF
DNA: TGTGCCAGCAGTTTAAGGGCGACAAATGGCTACACCTTC

size: .
D: TRBD1
J: TRBJ1-4
V: TRBV6-2/TRBV6-3
CDR3: CASSATGDEKLFF
DNA: TGTGCCAGCAGCGCAACAGGGGATGAAAAACTGTTTTTT

size: .
D: TRBD2
J: TRBJ2-5
V: TRBV9
CDR3: CASSVGGVSETQYF
DNA: TGTGCCAGCAGCGTTGGGGGGGTTTCGGAGACCCAGTACTTC

size: .
D: TRBD2
J: TRBJ2-7
V: TRBV30
CDR3: CAWTLPGLANYEQYF
DNA: TGTGCCTGGACCCTCCCGGGACTAGCGAACTACGAGCAGTACTTC

size: .
D: .
J: TRBJ2-5
V: TRBV7-9
CDR3: CASTRGGREETQYF
DNA: TGTGCCAGCACCCGAGGAGGCAGGGAAGAGACCCAGTACTTC

size: .
D: .
J: TRBJ2-2
V: TRBV4-1
CDR3: CASSLMGLNTGELFF
DNA: TGCGCCAGCAGCTTGATGGGATTGAACACCGGGGAGCTGTTTTTT

size: once
D: TRBD1
J: TRBJ1-4
V: TRBV25-1
CDR3: CASTLTRDSYGSAEKLFF
DNA: TGTGCCAGCACCCTGACCCGGGACAGCTACGGGTCGGCTGAAAAACTGTTTTTT

size: .
D: .
J: TRBJ1-5
V: TRBV28
CDR3: CASSLRTVRNQPQHF
DNA: TGTGCCAGCAGCCTCCGGACGGTTCGAAATCAGCCCCAGCATTTT

size: .
D: .
J: TRBJ2-5
V: TRBV5-5
CDR3: CASSLSRGVWGETQYF
DNA: TGTGCCAGCAGCTTATCAAGGGGAGTATGGGGGGAGACCCAGTACTTC

size: .
D: TRBD2
J: TRBJ2-1
V: TRBV9
CDR3: CASSPRTSGVYNEQFF
DNA: TGTGCCAGCAGCCCTAGGACTAGCGGGGTCTACAATGAGCAGTTCTTC

size: .
D: .
J: TRBJ1-5
V: TRBV2
CDR3: CASSESMGYSNQPQHF
DNA: TGTGCCAGCAGTGAAAGTATGGGGTATAGCAATCAGCCCCAGCATTTT

size: .
D: .
J: TRBJ2-7
V: TRBV28
CDR3: CASSPAFPRQEQYF
DNA: TGTGCCAGCAGTCCAGCCTTCCCCCGACAGGAGCAGTACTTC

size: few
D: .
J: TRBJ1-1
V: TRBV5-4
CDR3: CASSLTDMNTEAFF
DNA: TGTGCCAGCAGCTTGACGGATATGAACACTGAAGCTTTCTTT

size: .
D: .
J: TRBJ2-5
V: TRBV2
CDR3: CASSYERTPQETQYF
DNA: TGTGCCAGCAGTTACGAGCGGACGCCTCAAGAGACCCAGTACTTC

size: .
D: .
J: TRBJ1-1
V: TRBV19
CDR3: CASSIRGAVRNTEAFF
DNA: TGTGCCAGTAGTATCAGAGGGGCTGTTCGGAACACTGAAGCTTTCTTT

size: .
D: .
J: TRBJ1-6
V: TRBV6-5
CDR3: CASSYSRADNSPLHF
DNA: TGTGCCAGCAGTTACTCGAGGGCCGATAATTCACCCCTCCACTTT

size: .
D: TRBD1
J: TRBJ2-3
V: TRBV18
CDR3: CASSLDRASTDTQYF
DNA: TGTGCCAGCTCGCTCGACAGGGCATCCACAGATACGCAGTATTTT

size: .
D: .
J: TRBJ1-1
V: TRBV27
CDR3: CASSLGGSTEAFF
DNA: TGTGCCAGCAGTTTGGGGGGGAGCACTGAAGCTTTCTTT

size: .
D: .
J: TRBJ1-1
V: TRBV24-1
CDR3: CATSDSEQGNTEAFF
DNA: TGTGCCACCAGTGATAGCGAGCAGGGAAACACTGAAGCTTTCTTT

size: .
D: .
J: TRBJ2-7
V: TRBV15
CDR3: CATSRDGGSEQYF
DNA: TGTGCCACCAGCAGAGATGGGGGGAGCGAGCAGTACTTC

size: .
D: TRBD1
J: TRBJ2-7
V: TRBV28
CDR3: CASTLGQGFYEQYF
DNA: TGTGCCAGCACACTGGGACAGGGATTCTACGAGCAGTACTTC

size: .
D: .
J: TRBJ2-1
V: TRBV4-2
CDR3: CASSRPAGEQFF
DNA: TGTGCCAGCAGCCGACCGGCGGGTGAGCAGTTCTTC

size: .
D: .
J: TRBJ1-3
V: TRBV7-9
CDR3: CASSLVAGLGNTIYF
DNA: TGTGCCAGCAGCTTAGTAGCGGGGCTCGGAAACACCATATATTTT

size: .
D: .
J: TRBJ2-7
V: TRBV27
CDR3: CASSFLGGGYEQYF
DNA: TGTGCCAGCAGTTTTTTGGGTGGGGGGTACGAGCAGTACTTC

size: .
D: .
J: TRBJ1-4
V: TRBV27
CDR3: CASSFLQGGEKLFF
DNA: TGTGCCAGCAGTTTTCTACAGGGAGGGGAAAAACTGTTTTTT

size: once
D: TRBD1
J: TRBJ2-3
V: TRBV28
CDR3: CASNPRDRF
DNA: TGTGCCAGCAACCCCCGGGACAGGTTT

size: .
D: .
J: TRBJ2-1
V: TRBV28
CDR3: CASSLEVPNEQFF
DNA: TGTGCCAGCAGTTTAGAGGTGCCTAATGAGCAGTTCTTC